This entry describes one T cell receptor (beta chain). The specificity of this receptor is unknown. The record has no base qualities; no much larger clone is one base away. The label giving this sample's treatment or condition can be read as: in vitro stimulation with specific CMV peptide epitopes to enrich CMV-specific T cells. Sequencing was carried out with an Illumina HiSeq 1500. In TCRdb, the public reads were trimmed at Q25 with fastp and aligned with MiXCR, with productive beta chains retained. Every distinct CDR3 protein forms one entry, paired with its most common genes and DNA. Here the sample has tens of thousands of distinct CDR3 sequences; 20% occur a single time. The top ten clonotypes cover around four fifths of the sample. This entry comes from a study of T cell repertoires in cytomegalovirus infection (dated by TCRdb to the late 2010s). In terms of the full investigation: Peptide stimulations targeted recently identified HLA-C-restricted CMV epitopes, whose presentation resists viral immunomodulation, together with well-studied HLA-B-restricted epitopes. Because public TCR beta signatures pointed to carriage of CMV infection together with the matching HLA type, the HLA type of each donor mattered for the analysis.

The CDR3 runs 14 amino acids, cysteine and phenylalanine included. Only CDR3 DNA is held: 42 bases, read in frame from base 1. For CDR1 and CDR2, the germline V gene lists SQVTM and ANQGSEA. Germline trimming: 6 bases from V, 2 bases from J; junction bases outside gene matches: 9. Points the paper makes about the study in general: Carriers of CMV infection plus the relevant HLA type were discriminated by the cumulative frequency of public TCR beta family members in the study cohort and in an independent roughly 400-donor cohort. The ex vivo response was dominated by HLA-C-restricted CMV-specific TCR beta clonotypes, which also provided the single most frequent clonotype in two of eight donors.

This specimen was CD8+ T cells from cultured PBMCs, taken from culture after CMV antigen stimulation. Recombination linked TRBV29-1 to TRBJ2-5; TRBD2 agrees with 7 junctional bases. The clonotype originates from a human donor in good health (CMV status not recorded). Some clones in this sample may be carry-over from other donors' samples. The CDR3 amino acid sequence is: CSVSSIGGQETQYF. The nucleotide sequence is TGCAGCGTCAGTAGTATCGGGGGGCAAGAGACCCAGTACTTC.